These 14 T cell receptor beta chains were sequenced from one sample in a study of OX40 agonist ivuxolimab in advanced cancers. Some clones are missing from TCRdb's copy, which holds only in-frame ones; the method was immunoSEQ multiplex PCR. The sample records approximately 84,000 clones, about 88% being singletons. The sample consisted of CD4+ or CD8+ T cells sorted from blood, taken in a trial of the OX40 agonist ivuxolimab. These receptors all stem from an adult with an advanced solid tumor such as melanoma, head and neck, liver or kidney cancer.

The rearrangement links TRBV7-9 to TRBJ1-1, with 7 bases that match TRBD1. The V segment lost 5 bases and the J segment 1 base; nucleotides outside the gene matches: 13. The germline V gene has CDR1 SEHNR and CDR2 FQNEAQ (reference sequence). The CDR3 totals 17 residues. For the CDR3, the DNA is TGTGCCAGCAGCCCTCGAGGCAGGGGGGGAAAGAACACTGAAGCTTTCTTT. This codes for CASSPRGRGGKNTEAFF.

The chain combines TRBV10-3 with TRBJ1-2; D is ambiguous. V lost 0 bases and J lost 3, with 8 bases in between. The CDR3 spans 14 residues. Per germline, CDR1 ENHRY and CDR2 SYGVKD. The CDR3 DNA reads TGTGCCATCAGTGAGTCGATTGCGGACTATGGCTACACCTTC. This gives the protein CAISESIADYGYTF.

The chain links TRBV5-1 to TRBJ1-6; D is uncertain. This CDR3 contains 16 residues. Trimming took 0 bases from V and 8 from J, leaving 15 bases between them. Germline V CDR1 and CDR2: SGHRS, YFSETQ. The CDR3 bases are TGCGCCAGCAGCTTGGGGTTGCTGTGGTGGGATTCACCCCTCCACTTT. Translation gives CASSLGLLWWDSPLHF.

The chain joins TRBV28 to TRBJ1-3; 9 nucleotides align to TRBD1. V shed 8 bases, J shed 8 bases, and the junction held 10 bases outside the gene matches. The length of the CDR3 is 14 residues. Germline loops: CDR1 MDHEN, CDR2 SYDVKM. DNA for the CDR3: TGTGCCAGCCGGACAGGGGTTAATGGGCACACCATATATTTT. Residues: CASRTGVNGHTIYF.

The chain employs TRBV5-5 and TRBJ1-4; D is undetermined. The germline V gene encodes CDR1 SGHKS and CDR2 YYEKEE (reference sequence). V lost 0 bases and J 6 bases, leaving 6 bases between the germline ends. The CDR3 contains 13 residues. CDR3 bases: TGTGCCAGCAGCTTGGTGGTTGATGAAAAACTGTTTTTT. This sequence encodes CASSLVVDEKLFF.

The gene calls are TRBV9 and TRBJ1-5; no clear D gene. V was cut by 0 bases and J by 3 bases, with 10 bases left in between. The CDR3 totals 15 residues. Germline CDR1 and CDR2: SGDLS and YYNGEE. The CDR3 loop reads CASSVEARPNQPQHF. As DNA, the CDR3 is TGTGCCAGCAGCGTAGAGGCCAGACCCAATCAGCCCCAGCATTTT.

This chain uses TRBV6-1 with TRBJ2-5; the D gene is possibly TRBD2 (7 bases). The CDR3 is 13 amino acids. Germline V gene data show CDR1 as MNHNS and CDR2 as SASEGT. Between the trimmed V and J ends, which lost 7 bases and 5 bases, there was a span of 14 bases. CDR3 sequence (DNA): TGTGCCAGCAAGGTGGGGGGGCGGGAGACCCAGTACTTC. Its translation: CASKVGGRETQYF.

As to this clone: Additional DNA sequences in this sample encode the identical CDR3. The chain combines TRBV7-2 with TRBJ2-1; D is unclear. Germline V CDR1 and CDR2: SGHTA, FQGNSA. This CDR3 contains 13 residues. V was clipped by 3 bases and J by 4 bases, with 7 bases between them. CDR3 residues: CASSLDRYNEQFF. In DNA form, the CDR3 reads TGTGCCAGCAGCTTGGACCGGTACAATGAGCAGTTCTTC.

This clone was counted a few times. CDR3 loop: CASSFRGSPLHF. The CDR3 DNA is TGTGCCAGCAGCTTTAGAGGGTCACCCCTCCACTTT. This chain links TRBV11-2 with TRBJ1-6; D is unclear. Trimming took off 3 bases at V and 10 bases at J, with 7 bases between the two ends. Germline lookup yields CDR1 SGHAT and CDR2 FQNNGV. CDR3 length equals 12 residues.

This clone was seen a few times. The chain carries TRBV4-3 and TRBJ2-3, with D hard to call. V lost 0 bases and J 1 base, leaving 14 bases between the germline ends. The CDR3 runs 17 residues. Germline V lookup: CDR1 LGHNA, CDR2 YSLEER. The CDR3 nucleotides are TGCGCCAGCAGCCAAGATAGAACGGCAGGAGGCACAGATACGCAGTATTTT. It translates to CASSQDRTAGGTDTQYF.

The chain is built from TRBV7-9 and TRBJ2-5; no clear D. This CDR3 comprises 15 residues. Trimming took 1 base from V and 0 from J, leaving 9 bases between them. The V gene's germline CDR1 is SEHNR and CDR2 FQNEAQ (reference sequence). In nucleotides, the CDR3 is TGTGCCAGCAGCTTAGAAGGGCGGTACCAAGAGACCCAGTACTTC. It encodes CASSLEGRYQETQYF. Combining the CDR3 with reference TRBV7-9 and TRBJ2-5 gives the whole variable domain DTGVSQNPRHKITKRGQNVTFRCDPISEHNRLYWYRQTLGQGPEFLTYFQNEAQLEKSRLLSDRFSAERPKGSFSTLEIQRTEQGDSAMYLCASSLEGRYQETQYFGPGTRLLVL.

The rearrangement uses TRBV2 and TRBJ1-5, with 8 bases fitting TRBD1. V lost 7 bases and J lost 5; bases outside the gene matches: 7. Per germline, CDR1 SNHLY and CDR2 FYNNEI. The CDR3 extends over 14 amino acids. The CDR3 nucleotides are TGTGCCAGCACCGAACAGGGGGGGGATCAGCCCCAGCATTTT. Translated, it gives CASTEQGGDQPQHF. Full variable domain (rest looked up from reference TRBV2 and TRBJ1-5): EPEVTQTPSHQVTQMGQEVILRCVPISNHLYFYWYRQILGQKVEFLVSFYNNEISEKSEIFDDQFSVERPDGSNFTLKIRSTKLEDSAMYFCASTEQGGDQPQHFGDGTRLSIL.

V is TRBV21-1 and J is TRBJ1-5; the D call of TRBD1 is as the table states it, not checked on the DNA. TRBV21-1 is a listed pseudogene. CDR3 length: 19 residues. The CDR3 region has the DNA TGTGCCAGCAGCAAAGAGAATGGCCAAATAGGGGATGACAATCAGCCCCAGCATTTT. This encodes CASSKENGQIGDDNQPQHF.

The gene calls are TRBV5-5 and TRBJ1-5; possible D gene TRBD1, 5 bases. The V end lost 0 bases, the J end lost 6 bases, and 13 bases lay between the germline ends. Per the germline V gene, CDR1 is SGHKS and CDR2 is YYEKEE (reference sequence). This CDR3 contains 15 residues. CDR3 protein: CASSLVSAGGQPQHF. The CDR3 DNA reads TGTGCCAGCAGCTTGGTGTCTGCTGGGGGTCAGCCCCAGCATTTT.